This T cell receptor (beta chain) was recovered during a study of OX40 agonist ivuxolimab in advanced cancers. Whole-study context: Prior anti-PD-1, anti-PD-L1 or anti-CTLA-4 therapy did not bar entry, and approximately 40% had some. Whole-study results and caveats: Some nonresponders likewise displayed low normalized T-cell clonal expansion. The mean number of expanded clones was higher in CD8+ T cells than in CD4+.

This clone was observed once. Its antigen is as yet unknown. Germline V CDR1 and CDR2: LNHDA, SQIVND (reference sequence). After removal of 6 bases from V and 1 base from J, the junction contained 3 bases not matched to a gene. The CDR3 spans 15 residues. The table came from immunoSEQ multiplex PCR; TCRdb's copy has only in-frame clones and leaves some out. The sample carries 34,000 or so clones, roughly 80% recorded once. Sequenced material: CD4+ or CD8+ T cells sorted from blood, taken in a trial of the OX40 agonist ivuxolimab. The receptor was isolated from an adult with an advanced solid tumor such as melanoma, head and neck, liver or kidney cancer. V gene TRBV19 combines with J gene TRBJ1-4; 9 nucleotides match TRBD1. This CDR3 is CASRQGARTNEKLFF. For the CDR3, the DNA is TGTGCCAGTAGACAGGGGGCGCGAACTAATGAAAAACTGTTTTTT.